This T cell receptor beta chain was identified in a study of regulatory T cells in long-lasting Graves disease. General observations from the study: Newly diagnosed patients had higher TCR diversity than persistent Graves' patients did. Newly diagnosed disease favored TRBV20-1 and TRBJ2-1 over persistent disease.

V lost 4 bases and J lost 0, with 15 bases in between. Germline V gene lookup returns CDR1 SQVTM and CDR2 ANQGSEA. The CDR3 has 15 amino acids. Concerning this clonotype itself: The antigen remains undetermined.

The time point is: persistent/refractory GD, antithyroid drugs over 5 years with positive TRAb. Extracted PBMC RNA gave rise to the TCR library. Patients were enrolled at an endocrinology department in Xi'an, China. Tubes containing EDTA received nine milliliters of drawn peripheral blood. Building of the TCR beta libraries involved iRepertoire HTBI primers and Arm-PCR of CDR3 regions. MiXCR, applied by TCRdb to the multiplex PCR reads, yields one record per CDR3 protein. The data hold 600,000 to 800,000 distinct CDR3 sequences, with around 30% observed a single time. The chain joins TRBV29-1 to TRBJ1-1; D is uncertain. The starting material was peripheral blood mononuclear cells (PBMCs), obtained when the disease was refractory, from a patient treated with antithyroid drugs. This clonotype was sampled from a female donor with Graves disease. CDR3 sequence reads: CSVAGKANMNTEAFF. In nucleotides, the CDR3 is TGCAGCGTTGCTGGAAAAGCTAATATGAACACTGAAGCTTTCTTT.